The entry below describes one TCR beta chain. Its antigen is not known. This entry comes from a study of T-cell memory formation after mild COVID-19. Findings and limits, study-wide: Clones shrinking from day 15 to 85 showed even CD4/CD8 mixes; later expanders tilted CD4+. Specificity for SARS-CoV-2 was not confirmed among the second-wave clones peaking on day 37.

The CDR3 has 14 residues. The germline V gene encodes CDR1 SGHRS and CDR2 YFSETQ. V was clipped by 0 bases and J by 11 bases, with 15 bases between them. TCRdb reprocessed the 5' RACE reads via MiXCR and lists one record per CDR3 protein. Among 190,000 or so distinct CDR3 sequences, around 30% were seen once, and the ten largest hold around 10%. This sequence was found in an adult woman who had mild COVID-19 (a few samples of this study predate the infection). Cell type and time point are not known. The J gene is TRBJ1-5, the V gene TRBV5-1; perhaps TRBD1 as D (6 bases). Input material: PBMCs or a T cell subset sorted from them (not recorded which). The CDR3 DNA reads TGCGCCAGCAGCTTGGGGCCAGGGGCATCGGCCCAGCATTTT. It specifies CASSLGPGASAQHF.